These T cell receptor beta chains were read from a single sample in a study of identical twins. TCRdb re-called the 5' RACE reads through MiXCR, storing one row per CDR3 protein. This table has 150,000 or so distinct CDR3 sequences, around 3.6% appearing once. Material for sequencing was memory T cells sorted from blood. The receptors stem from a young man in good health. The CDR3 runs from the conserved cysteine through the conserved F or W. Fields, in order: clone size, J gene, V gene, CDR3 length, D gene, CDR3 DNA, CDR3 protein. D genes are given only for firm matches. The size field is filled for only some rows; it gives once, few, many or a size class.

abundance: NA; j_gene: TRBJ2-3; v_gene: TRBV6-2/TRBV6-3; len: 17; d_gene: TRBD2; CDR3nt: TGTGCCAGCAGTTACACCCAAGCGGGAGGTGGAACAGATACGCAGTATTTT; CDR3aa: CASSYTQAGGGTDTQYF
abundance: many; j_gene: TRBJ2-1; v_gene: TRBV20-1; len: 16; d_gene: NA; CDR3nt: TGCAGTGCTAGAGATCTGCAGGGGGGCTCCTACAATGAGCAGTTCTTC; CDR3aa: CSARDLQGGSYNEQFF
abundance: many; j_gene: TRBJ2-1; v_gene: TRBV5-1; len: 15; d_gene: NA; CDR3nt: TGCGCCAGCAGCTGGCCCCGGGATGCCTACAATGAGCAGTTCTTC; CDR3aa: CASSWPRDAYNEQFF
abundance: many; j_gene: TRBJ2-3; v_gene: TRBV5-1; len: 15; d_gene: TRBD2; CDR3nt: TGCGCCAGCAGCCGACTAGCGGGAGGCACAGATACGCAGTATTTT; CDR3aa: CASSRLAGGTDTQYF
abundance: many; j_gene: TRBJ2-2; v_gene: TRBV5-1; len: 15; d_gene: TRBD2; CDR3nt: TGCGCCAGCAAACGGGATAGCGGGAGAAACGGGGAGCTGTTTTTT; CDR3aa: CASKRDSGRNGELFF
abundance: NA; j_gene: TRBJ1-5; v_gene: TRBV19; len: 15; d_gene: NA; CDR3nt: TGTGCCAGTAGTATAGAATCCAGTAGCAATCAGCCCCAGCATTTT; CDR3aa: CASSIESSSNQPQHF
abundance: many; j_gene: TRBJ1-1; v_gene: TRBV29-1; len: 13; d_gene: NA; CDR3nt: TGCAGCGTCGGCGGGGCCCTGAACACTGAAGCTTTCTTT; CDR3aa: CSVGGALNTEAFF
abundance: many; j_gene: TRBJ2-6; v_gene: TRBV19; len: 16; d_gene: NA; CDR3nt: TGTGCCAGTAGTATGGACCCGGGCTCTGCGGCCAACGTCCTGACTTTC; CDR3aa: CASSMDPGSAANVLTF
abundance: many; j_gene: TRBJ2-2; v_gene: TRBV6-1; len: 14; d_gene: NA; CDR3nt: TGTGCCAGCATCTCAGGCAGGAACACCGGGGAGCTGTTTTTT; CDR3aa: CASISGRNTGELFF
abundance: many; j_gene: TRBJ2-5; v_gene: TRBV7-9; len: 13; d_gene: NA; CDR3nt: TGTGCCAGCAGCTCCTTGGCGAGGGAGACCCAGTACTTC; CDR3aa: CASSSLARETQYF
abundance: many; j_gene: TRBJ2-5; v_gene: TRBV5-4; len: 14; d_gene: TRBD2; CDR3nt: TGTGCCAGCAGCTTGTGGGAGGGATCTGAGACCCAGTACTTC; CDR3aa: CASSLWEGSETQYF
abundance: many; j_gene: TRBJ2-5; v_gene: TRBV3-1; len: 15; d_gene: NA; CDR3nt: TGTGCCAGCAGCCGTAACCACAGAGCGGAAGAGACCCAGTACTTC; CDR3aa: CASSRNHRAEETQYF
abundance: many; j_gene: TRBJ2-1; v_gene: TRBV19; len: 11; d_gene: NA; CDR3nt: TGTGCCAGTGGACCGTACAATGAGCAGTTCTTC; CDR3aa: CASGPYNEQFF
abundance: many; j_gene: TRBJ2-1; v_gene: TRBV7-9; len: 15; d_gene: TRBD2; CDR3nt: TGTGCCAGCAGCTCGCAACGGACTAGCTTCGATGAGCAGTTCTTC; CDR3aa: CASSSQRTSFDEQFF
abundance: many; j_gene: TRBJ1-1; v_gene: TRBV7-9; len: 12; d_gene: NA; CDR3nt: TGTGCCAGCAGCTTAGTGGACCCCCAAGCTTTCTTT; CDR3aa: CASSLVDPQAFF
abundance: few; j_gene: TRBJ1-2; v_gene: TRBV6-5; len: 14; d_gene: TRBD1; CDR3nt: TGTGCCAGCAGTTCCGCGATCAGGGGGGGTGGCTACACCTTC; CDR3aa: CASSSAIRGGGYTF
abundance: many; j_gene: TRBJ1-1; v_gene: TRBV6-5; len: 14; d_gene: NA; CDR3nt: TGTGCCAGCAGTTACTATCGGGAACTCACTGAAGCTTTCTTT; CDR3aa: CASSYYRELTEAFF
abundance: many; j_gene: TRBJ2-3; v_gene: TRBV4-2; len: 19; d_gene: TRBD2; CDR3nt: TGTGCCAGCAGCCAAGAGGGGTGGTCTTCTGCGGGGGGCACAGATACGCAGTATTTT; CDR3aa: CASSQEGWSSAGGTDTQYF
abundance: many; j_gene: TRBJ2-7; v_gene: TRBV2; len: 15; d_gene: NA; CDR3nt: TGTGCCAGCAGCTTAACAGTGGGTTTCTCCTACGAGCAGTACTTC; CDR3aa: CASSLTVGFSYEQYF
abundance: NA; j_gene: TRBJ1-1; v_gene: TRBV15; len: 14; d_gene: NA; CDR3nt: TGTGCCACCAGCAGACCAACTCAGCGAAGTGGTGCTTTCTTT; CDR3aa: CATSRPTQRSGAFF
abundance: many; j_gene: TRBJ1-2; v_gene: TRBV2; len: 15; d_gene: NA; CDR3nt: TGTGCCAGCACCGCTTTTTTAGGGCCCGGCTATGGCTACACCTTC; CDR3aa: CASTAFLGPGYGYTF
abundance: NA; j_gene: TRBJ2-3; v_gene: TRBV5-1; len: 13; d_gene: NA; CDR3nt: TGCGCCAGCAGTGCCGGGAGCACAGATACGCAGTATTTT; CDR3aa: CASSAGSTDTQYF
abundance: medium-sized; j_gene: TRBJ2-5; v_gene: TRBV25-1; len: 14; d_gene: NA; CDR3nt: TGTGCCAGCAGTGAGCGAGGTCACCAAGAGACCCAGTACTTC; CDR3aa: CASSERGHQETQYF
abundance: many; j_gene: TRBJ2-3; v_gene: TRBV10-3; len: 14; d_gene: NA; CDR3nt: TGTGCCATCAGGGACGGACAGCGCACAGATACGCAGTATTTT; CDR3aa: CAIRDGQRTDTQYF
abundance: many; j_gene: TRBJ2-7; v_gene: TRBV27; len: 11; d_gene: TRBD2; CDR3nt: TGTGCCAGTAGACTAGCGGGCGAGCAGTACTTC; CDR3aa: CASRLAGEQYF
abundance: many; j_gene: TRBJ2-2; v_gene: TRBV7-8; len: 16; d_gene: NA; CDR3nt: TGTGCCAGCAGCTTAGGTCGCATTAGCTCTGCCGGGGAGCTGTTTTTT; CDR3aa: CASSLGRISSAGELFF
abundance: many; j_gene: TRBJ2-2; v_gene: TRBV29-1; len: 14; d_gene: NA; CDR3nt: TGCAGCGCCCCCCGGGCGGAGGGCCCCGGGGAGCTGTTTTTT; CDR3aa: CSAPRAEGPGELFF
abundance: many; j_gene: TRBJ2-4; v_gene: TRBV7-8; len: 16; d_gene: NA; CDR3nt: TGTGCCAGCAGCTTAGATTGGGGGCTAGCCAAAAACATTCAGTACTTC; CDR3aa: CASSLDWGLAKNIQYF
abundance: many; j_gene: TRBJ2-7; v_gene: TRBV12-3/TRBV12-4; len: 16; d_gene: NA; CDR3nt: TGTGCCAGCAGTTCACTGGACATGAGGAGCTCCTACGAGCAGTACTTC; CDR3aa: CASSSLDMRSSYEQYF
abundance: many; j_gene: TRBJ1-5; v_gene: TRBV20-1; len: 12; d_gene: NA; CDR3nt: TGCAGTGCAGGACGGCGCAATCAGCCCCAGCATTTT; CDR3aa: CSAGRRNQPQHF
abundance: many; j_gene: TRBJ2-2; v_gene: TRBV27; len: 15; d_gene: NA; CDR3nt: TGTGCCAGCAGCTTCTCGGGGGTCCGAACCGGGGAGCTGTTTTTT; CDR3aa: CASSFSGVRTGELFF
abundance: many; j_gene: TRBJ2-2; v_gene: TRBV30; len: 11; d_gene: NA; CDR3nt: TGTGCCTCTTCTATCACCGGGGAGCTGTTTTTT; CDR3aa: CASSITGELFF
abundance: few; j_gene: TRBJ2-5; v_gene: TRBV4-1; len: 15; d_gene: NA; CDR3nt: TGCGCCAGCAGCCAAGATAGTAGAGGGGACGAGACCCAGTACTTC; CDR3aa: CASSQDSRGDETQYF
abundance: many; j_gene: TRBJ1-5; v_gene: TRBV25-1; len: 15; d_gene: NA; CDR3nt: TGTGCCAGCAGGAGCAACGGGGGGGAGAATCAGCCCCAGCATTTT; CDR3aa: CASRSNGGENQPQHF
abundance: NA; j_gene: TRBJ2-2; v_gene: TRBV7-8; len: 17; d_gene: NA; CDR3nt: TGTGCCAGCAGCTTGCTCCCTGGGACCTCGGGGGCCGGGGAGCTGTTTTTT; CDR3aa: CASSLLPGTSGAGELFF